The 10 T cell receptor beta chains below come from one sample, sequenced in a study (dated by TCRdb to the mid-2010s). Cells that were CD4+CD25+CD127-/low were isolated as Tregs. Receptor amplification or capture employed multiplex PCR. The instrument was an Ion Torrent PGM. For the roughly 21-patient analysis, adaptor-ligated barcode primers were used to amplify TRBV12-4/TRBJ1-2 clonotypes. The public reads were quality trimmed at Q25 with fastp and then assembled into clones with MiXCR by TCRdb, keeping productive beta chains. Merged by CDR3 protein, the rows form single entries marked with the most common genes and DNA. The sample data list 450 or so distinct CDR3 sequences, and 30% of these were observed just once. The ten largest clones represent over 20% of the sample. Input material: tumor-infiltrating Tregs sorted from the breast tumor. Receptors were obtained from a female donor with breast cancer.

With regard to this clonotype: Since no conserved phenylalanine or tryptophan closes the CDR3, a read error is the likely cause. The chain carries TRBV12-3 or TRBV12-4 and TRBJ1-2; D may be TRBD1 (6 bases). There are 14 residues in the CDR3. CDR3 bases: TGTGGCAGCAGTTTAGCGCAGGGGTTTAAGGGCTACACCTCC. The encoded protein is CGSSLAQGFKGYTS.

In DNA, the CDR3 is TGTGCCAGTTTGGGGTCAGCACCCCGTCGGGCTTATGGCTACACCTTC. This sequence encodes CASLGSAPRRAYGYTF. J is TRBJ1-2 and V is TRBV12-3 or TRBV12-4; D remains ambiguous. The CDR3 contains 16 residues. The V gene lost 9 bases and the J gene lost 5 bases, with 25 bases spanning the gap.

This clonotype has a count of ten or more. Sequence at one end of the junction differs from germline and may be a read error. The chain links TRBV12-3 or TRBV12-4 to TRBJ1-2; D unclear. The CDR3 is 14 residues long. In DNA, the CDR3 is TGTGCCAGCAGTTACGTCCCACTTCGCCATGGCCACACCTTC. It codes for CASSYVPLRHGHTF.

This clonotype is judged hyperexpanded (1% or more). V is TRBV12-3 or TRBV12-4 and J is TRBJ1-2; no clear D. Trimming removed 4 bases at V and 10 bases at J, with 16 bases between. This CDR3 is 13 amino acids long. CDR3 amino acids: CASSSMRGIYYTF. The DNA of the CDR3 is TGTGCCAGCAGTTCGATGCGCGGTATTTACTACACCTTC.

In this sample, this clonotype is hyperexpanded. The genes are TRBV12-3 or TRBV12-4 and TRBJ1-2; D remains unclear. The CDR3 runs 14 residues. Trimming pared 6 bases from V and 2 bases from J, leaving 13 bases between. The CDR3 reads CASSPLTPNYGYTF. The CDR3 region has the DNA TGTGCCAGCAGCCCTTTGACACCCAACTATGGCTACACCTTC.

By sample share, this clonotype is medium-sized (0.01 to 0.1%). For the CDR3, the DNA is TGTGCCAGCAGTTCGGCGGGGAGCGCGGGTGGCTACACCTTC. Translated, it gives CASSSAGSAGGYTF. The J gene is TRBJ1-2, the V gene TRBV12-3 or TRBV12-4; D call uncertain. The V end was cut by 4 bases, the J end by 7 bases, with 16 bases between. This CDR3 spans 14 amino acids.

The chain recombines TRBV12-3 or TRBV12-4 with TRBJ1-2; possible D gene TRBD1, 5 bases. The CDR3 has 15 residues. The V and J ends lost 5 bases and 4 bases respectively, with 17 bases between them. CDR3 in amino acids: CASSPRTRPTYGYTF. CDR3 sequence (DNA): TGTGCCAGCAGTCCCAGGACAAGGCCCACCTATGGCTACACCTTC.

This clonotype was observed a few times. The rearrangement joins TRBV12-3 or TRBV12-4 to TRBJ1-2; D unclear. Trimming cost V 7 bases and J 6 bases, with 18 bases left between them. The length of the CDR3 is 14 residues. As DNA, the CDR3 is TGTGCCAGCACCCAACCTGGACTATCCCATGGCTACACCTTC. This translates into CASTQPGLSHGYTF.

This clonotype is large within its sample. V and J are TRBV12-3 or TRBV12-4 and TRBJ1-2; D is unclear. V lost 5 bases and J lost 5, with 18 bases in between. This CDR3 contains 15 residues. The CDR3 is CASSPRTDTPYGYTF. CDR3 in DNA: TGTGCCAGCAGTCCGCGGACGGATACCCCTTATGGCTACACCTTC.

On this clonotype itself: The junction departs from germline at one end; a sequencing error may be responsible. CDR3 DNA: TGTGCCAGCAGCGAAGCTGGGGTCGGGGCTACACCGTTC. It translates to CASSEAGVGATPF. This chain links TRBV12-3 or TRBV12-4 with TRBJ1-2, with D maybe TRBD1 (5 bases). CDR3 length equals 13 residues.